The next 3 T cell receptor beta chains were all read from a single sample in a study of early T cells in non-severe SARS-CoV-2 infection. TCRdb reprocessed the 5' RACE reads with MiXCR, giving one entry per CDR3 protein. The repertoire has 45,000 to 65,000 distinct CDR3 sequences, approximately 10% of them found once; the top ten carry around 14%. Sequencing input: whole blood. The receptors derive from an adult who was a healthcare worker with PCR-confirmed SARS-CoV-2 infection or an uninfected control (not recorded which).

This clonotype was picked up a small number of times. The chain couples TRBV18 to TRBJ1-1, with 10 bases identical to TRBD1. CDR3 length equals 14 residues. The J segment lost 13 bases and the V segment lost 0 bases, leaving 8 bases of the junction unmatched. Germline V gene lookup returns CDR1 KGHSH and CDR2 LQKENI. CDR3 DNA sequence: TGTGCCAGCTCACCACCCATGGGACAGGGGAAAGTTTTCTTT. This sequence encodes CASSPPMGQGKVFF.

This clonotype was counted many times. The chain links TRBV7-9 to TRBJ1-5; 7 bases map to TRBD1. J lost 4 bases, V lost 5 bases, and 2 bases had no gene match. Germline V gene sequence: CDR1 SEHNR, CDR2 FQNEAQ (reference sequence). The CDR3 extends over 13 amino acids. CDR3 nucleotide sequence: TGTGCCAGCAGCCGGGACAGTAATCAGCCCCAGCATTTT. As protein: CASSRDSNQPQHF.

The chain links TRBV7-6 to TRBJ2-1, with D unclear. Trimming cost V 0 bases and J 8 bases, with 11 bases left between them. The germline CDR1 and CDR2 sequences are SGHVS and FNYEAQ. The CDR3 runs 14 residues. This CDR3 reads CASSLAHKVDEQFF. For the CDR3, the DNA is TGTGCCAGCAGCTTAGCCCATAAAGTTGATGAGCAGTTCTTC.